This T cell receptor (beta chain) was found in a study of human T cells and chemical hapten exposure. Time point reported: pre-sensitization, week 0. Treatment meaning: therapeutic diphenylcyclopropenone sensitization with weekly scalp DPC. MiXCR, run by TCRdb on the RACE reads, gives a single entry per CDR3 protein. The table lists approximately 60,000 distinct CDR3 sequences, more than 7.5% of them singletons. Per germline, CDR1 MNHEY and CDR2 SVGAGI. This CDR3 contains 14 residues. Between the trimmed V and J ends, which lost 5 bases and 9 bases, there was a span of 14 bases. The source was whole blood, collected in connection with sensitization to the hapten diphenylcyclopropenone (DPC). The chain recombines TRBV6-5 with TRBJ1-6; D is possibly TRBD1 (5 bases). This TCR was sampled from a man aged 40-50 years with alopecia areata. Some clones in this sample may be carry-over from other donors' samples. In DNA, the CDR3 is TGTGCCAGCAGTACGCTTGGGGGTTCTTCACCCCTCCACTTT. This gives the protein CASSTLGGSSPLHF.